A selection of T cell receptor beta chains follows, all from one sample in a study of Graves' ophthalmopathy and Graves' hyperthyroidism. Via MiXCR, TCRdb re-called the multiplex PCR reads, giving one row per CDR3 protein. The sample lists over 500,000 distinct CDR3 sequences; approximately 22% were seen once. Sequenced sample: peripheral blood. The source of these receptors is a woman under 30 with stable Graves' hyperthyroidism. Some clones in this sample may be carry-over from other donors' samples. Each CDR3 is given with its conserved first and last residue. The D gene is left open where the match is weak. Only some rows state a clone size, as once, few, many or a class for expanded clones.

clone size	V gene	CDR3 length	D gene	J gene	CDR3 DNA	CDR3 protein
many	TRBV7-2	14	.	TRBJ1-2	TGTGCCAGCAGCTTAGATTCAGCCATCTATGGCTACACCTTC	CASSLDSAIYGYTF
.	TRBV6-1	14	.	TRBJ2-7	TGTGCCAGCAGAACGGGACGGGGCTCCTACGAGCAGTACTTC	CASRTGRGSYEQYF
.	TRBV5-1	17	TRBD1	TRBJ2-7	TGCGCCAGCAGCTCGAACCTGGGACAGAAGAGCTCCTACGAGCAGTACTTC	CASSSNLGQKSSYEQYF
.	TRBV14	18	.	TRBJ2-2	TGTGCCAGCAGCGAGACAGGCGATACCAACCTTCACCCCGGGGAGCTGTTTTTT	CASSETGDTNLHPGELFF
many	TRBV27	14	TRBD1	TRBJ2-7	TGTGCCAGCAGGTTGACAGGGGGAAATGGCGAGCAGTACTTC	CASRLTGGNGEQYF
.	TRBV12-3/TRBV12-4	14	.	TRBJ1-2	TGTGCCAGCAGCCTCGGGGGATTTAGCTATGGCTACACCTTC	CASSLGGFSYGYTF
.	TRBV7-6	16	.	TRBJ2-7	TGTGCCAGCAGCGAAGCAAGATCGCCGTCCTCCTACGAGCAGTACTTC	CASSEARSPSSYEQYF
.	TRBV12-3/TRBV12-4	14	TRBD2	TRBJ2-7	TGTGCCAGCAGTTATAGCGGGGGGGGTCGCGAGCAGTACTTC	CASSYSGGGREQYF
many	TRBV28	15	TRBD2	TRBJ2-4	TGTGCCAGCAGTTTGGTAGCGGGAGGTAAAAACATTCAGTACTTC	CASSLVAGGKNIQYF
few	TRBV29-1	13	TRBD1	TRBJ1-1	TGCAGCGTTGGAGACAGGGGGAACACTGAAGCTTTCTTT	CSVGDRGNTEAFF
.	TRBV20-1	13	.	TRBJ1-2	TGCAGTGCTACCGCGCAGGAAATCTATGGCTACACCTTC	CSATAQEIYGYTF
.	TRBV6-2/TRBV6-3	16	.	TRBJ2-2	TGTGCCAGCAGCGGACCCGGAGGGGGGGCCTCCGGGGAGCTGTTTTTT	CASSGPGGGASGELFF
.	TRBV19	14	.	TRBJ2-5	TGTGCCAGTAGACCTCAGGGGGAGGTAGAGACCCAGTACTTC	CASRPQGEVETQYF
many	TRBV30	13	.	TRBJ1-6	TGTGCCTGGAGTACGATCCACAATTCACCCCTCCACTTT	CAWSTIHNSPLHF
many	TRBV11-2	15	.	TRBJ2-2	TGTGCCAGCAGCTCAGACCACTCGAACACCGGGGAGCTGTTTTTT	CASSSDHSNTGELFF
many	TRBV6-1	15	.	TRBJ1-5	TGTGCCAGCAACCTAGAGGGGATGGACAATCAGCCCCAGCATTTT	CASNLEGMDNQPQHF
.	TRBV18	17	.	TRBJ1-1	TGTGCCAGCTCACCAGGGGGGATAGGGACCGGGGGCACTGAAGCTTTCTTT	CASSPGGIGTGGTEAFF
many	TRBV30	13	.	TRBJ1-1	TGTGCCTGGAGGTGGACCGATGTTACTGAAGCTTTCTTT	CAWRWTDVTEAFF
many	TRBV6-1	15	TRBD1	TRBJ1-1	TGTGCCAGCATTCCAGGGGGCGCATGGAACACTGAAGCTTTCTTT	CASIPGGAWNTEAFF
.	TRBV9	11	.	TRBJ1-2	TGTGCCAGCAGCGTGATGTTTAGCTACACCTTC	CASSVMFSYTF
many	TRBV28	12	TRBD1	TRBJ2-7	TGTGCCAGCAGCGGGACAGGGGGCGAGCAGTACTTC	CASSGTGGEQYF
many	TRBV5-1	14	TRBD1	TRBJ1-1	TGCGCCAGCAGCCCGGACAGGGTGGGAACTGAAGCTTTCTTT	CASSPDRVGTEAFF
.	TRBV2	15	TRBD1	TRBJ1-3	TGTGCCAGCAATCTCGACAGGGGGATTCGAAACACCATATATTTT	CASNLDRGIRNTIYF
.	TRBV6-1	11	.	TRBJ1-1	TGTGCCAGCAGTGAGGGCCCTAAAGCTTTCTTT	CASSEGPKAFF
many	TRBV12-3/TRBV12-4	12	.	TRBJ2-5	TGTGCCAGCAGTCCCATCGGGCGGACCCAGTACTTC	CASSPIGRTQYF
many	TRBV20-1	15	.	TRBJ2-2	TGCAGTGCTAGGACTCGGGAGAAGAACACCGGGGAGCTGTTTTTT	CSARTREKNTGELFF
.	TRBV29-1	12	.	TRBJ1-2	TGCAGCGTTGTCCTAGCTAACTATGGTTACACCTTC	CSVVLANYGYTF
.	TRBV7-8	15	TRBD1	TRBJ1-1	TGTGCCAGCAGATTCTTTCAGGGGGCGAACACTGAAGCTTTCTTT	CASRFFQGANTEAFF
.	TRBV12-3/TRBV12-4	12	.	TRBJ2-5	TGTGCCAGCAGCCCTAGGTTGGAGACCCAGTACTTC	CASSPRLETQYF
many	TRBV6-1	14	TRBD1	TRBJ1-6	TGTGCCAGCAGGGGGGACAGGATCAATTCACCCCTCCACTTT	CASRGDRINSPLHF
.	TRBV4-1	16	.	TRBJ2-6	TGCGCCAGCAGCCAAGAACAGGGCTCTGGGGCCAACGTCCTGACTTTC	CASSQEQGSGANVLTF
many	TRBV5-1	14	.	TRBJ2-2	TGCGCCAGCAGCCCACAACAGAGAACCGGGGAGCTGTTTTTT	CASSPQQRTGELFF
.	TRBV6-1	13	TRBD1	TRBJ1-4	TGTGCCAGCACGAGACAGGGGGATCAAAAACTGTTTTTT	CASTRQGDQKLFF
many	TRBV2	16	TRBD1	TRBJ1-1	TGTGCCAGCAGTGATTGGGACAGGGGCTGGGGCACTGAAGCTTTCTTT	CASSDWDRGWGTEAFF
.	TRBV28	13	TRBD1	TRBJ2-7	TGTGCCACCTCCGGACAGGGATCCTACGAGCAGTACTTC	CATSGQGSYEQYF
.	TRBV28	16	.	TRBJ1-2	TGTGCCAGCCTCTCGGGGGTTGGGGGTGGACTCTATGGCTACACCTTC	CASLSGVGGGLYGYTF
many	TRBV6-1	14	TRBD2	TRBJ2-5	TGTGCCAGCAGCAGGACTAGGGACCAAGAGACCCAGTACTTC	CASSRTRDQETQYF
.	TRBV27	15	.	TRBJ1-3	TGTGCCAGCAGCATCAGGGGAGGAGGTGGAAACACCATATATTTT	CASSIRGGGGNTIYF
many	TRBV20-1	13	.	TRBJ1-5	TGCAGTGCTAGCCGTGGGGACAATCAGCCCCAGCATTTT	CSASRGDNQPQHF
many	TRBV11-1	14	.	TRBJ2-7	TGTGCCAGCAGCTTAGGAGGCACCCGGGACGAGCAGTACTTC	CASSLGGTRDEQYF
many	TRBV12-3/TRBV12-4	16	.	TRBJ1-1	TGTACCAGCAGTTTCCCCCTGGATCCTATGAACACTGAAGCTTTCTTT	CTSSFPLDPMNTEAFF
many	TRBV10-3	15	.	TRBJ2-2	TGTGCCATCAGTGAGGGGACAAAGAACACCGGGGAGCTGTTTTTT	CAISEGTKNTGELFF
few	TRBV12-5	16	.	TRBJ2-2	TGTGCTAGTGGTTTGGCCTGGACGGCTAAAACCGGGGAGCTGTTTTTT	CASGLAWTAKTGELFF
few	TRBV6-2/TRBV6-3	15	TRBD2	TRBJ2-5	TGTGCCAGCAGTATGGCCCTTGGGACTATTGGGACCCAGTACTTC	CASSMALGTIGTQYF
.	TRBV12-3/TRBV12-4	16	.	TRBJ1-2	TGTGCCAGCAGTCTCGTTGGACGCCAGCTAATCTATGGCTACACCTTC	CASSLVGRQLIYGYTF
many	TRBV19	15	TRBD1	TRBJ1-2	TGTGCCAGTAGTATTCGGACAGGAGTTTTCTATGGCTACACCTTC	CASSIRTGVFYGYTF
many	TRBV20-1	11	TRBD1	TRBJ2-7	TGCAGGCCAGGGGGCTCCTACGAGCAGTACTTC	CRPGGSYEQYF
many	TRBV11-2	16	.	TRBJ2-7	TGTGCCAGCAGCTTAGTACGGCAGGGGATCACCTACGAGCAGTACTTC	CASSLVRQGITYEQYF